This TCR beta chain was captured in a study of cytotoxic CD8 clonotypes in ibrutinib-treated CLL. Looking at the study overall: Among the patients, 10 to 11 presented as relapsed/refractory and around 15 as treatment-naive; approximately 17 showed unmutated IGHV.

Assay: immunoSEQ multiplex PCR; the TCRdb copy retains only in-frame clones and omits some. The sample has roughly 42,000 clones, over 60% seen once; the top ten hold roughly a fifth. Overall study results and limits: Shared public clonotypes were rare, and on treatment they either got smaller or stayed the same.

The source of roughly 1.9 micrograms of genomic DNA for TCR beta libraries was cryopreserved PBMCs. The CDR3 sequence is 16 residues long. The V segment lost 3 bases and the J segment 1 base; nucleotides outside the gene matches: 7. The germline V gene has CDR1 LNHDA and CDR2 SQIVND (reference sequence). About this clone itself: No antigen is known for it.

This chain joins TRBV19 and TRBJ2-5; 8 bases align to TRBD2. The sample consisted of PBMCs, taken after 24 months of ibrutinib treatment. This sequence was found in a human donor with chronic lymphocytic leukemia. This CDR3 is CASSMSGTSSQETQYF. CDR3 DNA sequence: TGTGCCAGTAGTATGTCTGGGACTAGTTCCCAAGAGACCCAGTACTTC.